The 22 T cell receptor beta chains below come from one sample, sequenced in a study of cytomegalovirus exposure and HLA in healthy donors. With 60 Vbeta and 13 Jbeta primers, the PCR was carried out. Generated by immunoSEQ multiplex PCR, the TCRdb table keeps only in-frame clones and is missing some. The sample has 150,000 to 200,000 clones; approximately 79% are singletons. Material: PBMCs. All receptors come from a man between 40 and 49 years old in good health and CMV-seropositive.

This chain links TRBV5-1 with TRBJ2-7; maybe TRBD2 (5 bases). Germline V lookup: CDR1 SGHRS, CDR2 YFSETQ. There are 13 residues in the CDR3. The V end lost 3 bases, the J end lost 3 bases, and 10 bases lay between the germline ends. CDR3 sequence: CASSSPDFYEQYF. Here the CDR3 DNA reads TGCGCCAGCAGCTCCCCGGACTTCTACGAGCAGTACTTC.

V gene TRBV4-1 combines with J gene TRBJ1-2; D unclear. The CDR3 contains 16 residues. Germline loops: CDR1 MGHRA, CDR2 YSYEKL. Trimming took off 0 bases at V and 6 bases at J, with 17 bases between the two ends. The CDR3 here is CASSQDHGVSTHGYTF. In DNA, the CDR3 is TGCGCCAGCAGCCAAGATCACGGGGTCTCCACCCATGGCTACACCTTC.

This clone was recorded a few times. The chain combines TRBV7-9 with TRBJ2-1, with 12 positions matching TRBD2. V lost 8 bases to trimming and J lost 9 bases; unmatched junction nucleotides: 11. The CDR3 runs to 15 residues. The germline CDR1 and CDR2 sequences are SEHNR and FQNEAQ (reference sequence). The CDR3 here is CASAFASGGASEQFF. The DNA of the CDR3 is TGTGCCAGCGCCTTCGCTAGCGGGGGGGCCTCTGAGCAGTTCTTC.

The rearrangement links TRBV7-2 to TRBJ2-1; 9 bases align to TRBD2. CDR1 is SGHTA and CDR2 is FQGNSA in the germline V gene. This CDR3 is 14 amino acids long. V lost 5 bases to trimming and J lost 9 bases; unmatched junction nucleotides: 8. DNA for the CDR3: TGTGCCAGCAGCGCCGGGACTAGCTTCGGTGAGCAGTTCTTC. Encoded protein: CASSAGTSFGEQFF. The full variable domain, its missing parts supplied by reference TRBV7-2 and TRBJ2-1, is GAGVSQSPSNKVTEKGKDVELRCDPISGHTALYWYRQSLGQGLEFLIYFQGNSAPDKSGLPSDRFSAERTGGSVSTLTIQRTQQEDSAVYLCASSAGTSFGEQFFGPGTRLTVL.

CDR3 in amino acids: CASNTALSDYGYTF. The CDR3, as DNA: TGTGCCAGTAATACAGCCCTTTCCGACTATGGCTACACCTTC. The rearrangement uses TRBV19 and TRBJ1-2; D unresolved. Germline CDR1 and CDR2: LNHDA and SQIVND (reference sequence). The CDR3 extends over 14 amino acids. Trimming removed 7 bases at V and 3 bases at J, with 15 bases between.

This chain joins TRBV4-3 and TRBJ1-4, with TRBD1 matching over 10 bases. J was trimmed by 7 bases and V by 0 bases; bases with no gene match: 5. The CDR3 has 16 amino acids. The germline gives CDR1 LGHNA, CDR2 YSLEER. CDR3 sequence: CASSQDGGQGLEKLFF. The CDR3 DNA follows: TGCGCCAGCAGCCAAGATGGGGGACAGGGGCTTGAAAAACTGTTTTTT.

CDR3 bases: TGTGCCAGCAGTTCGCGGACAGCGAGCTCCTACGAGCAGTACTTC. Protein sequence: CASSSRTASSYEQYF. V gene TRBV6-5 combines with J gene TRBJ2-7; the D gene is possibly TRBD1 (6 bases). Germline CDR1 MNHEY, CDR2 SVGAGI. This CDR3 is built from 15 residues. Trimming stripped 4 bases from V and 0 bases from J, with 13 bases between.

The V gene is TRBV7-9, the J gene TRBJ1-1; tentative D call: TRBD1 (5 bases). This CDR3 comprises 18 residues. Trimming took 0 bases from V and 4 from J, leaving 21 bases between them. Germline V gene sequence: CDR1 SEHNR, CDR2 FQNEAQ (reference sequence). The CDR3 loop is CASSLALRQGLVSTEAFF. In DNA, the CDR3 is TGTGCCAGCAGCTTAGCCCTTAGGCAGGGTCTAGTGAGCACTGAAGCTTTCTTT.

This chain joins TRBV5-1 and TRBJ1-1, with 9 bases aligning to TRBD1. The CDR3 consists of 14 residues. V shed 4 bases, J shed 4 bases, and the junction held 5 bases outside the gene matches. CDR1 and CDR2 from the germline V gene are SGHRS and YFSETQ. The CDR3 sequence is CASSLQGAITEAFF. As DNA, the CDR3 is TGCGCCAGCAGCCTACAGGGGGCCATCACTGAAGCTTTCTTT.

This chain connects TRBV7-9 to TRBJ1-1; D gene uncertain. Between the trimmed V and J ends, which lost 1 base and 0 bases, there was a span of 15 bases. The CDR3 covers 17 residues. Germline V gene lookup returns CDR1 SEHNR and CDR2 FQNEAQ (reference sequence). The CDR3 loop reads CASSLGLTNQMNTEAFF. CDR3 in DNA: TGTGCCAGCAGCTTAGGTCTCACAAACCAAATGAACACTGAAGCTTTCTTT.

J is TRBJ2-6 and V is TRBV7-2, with 8 bases identical to TRBD1. Germline V gene lookup returns CDR1 SGHTA and CDR2 FQGNSA. The CDR3 has 19 residues. J gave up 1 base and V 1 base, and 9 bases lay outside the gene matches. CDR3 coding DNA: TGTGCCAGCAGCTTAGTTGCGTGGCAGGGGGCGTCTGGGGCCAACGTCCTGACTTTC. Amino acids: CASSLVAWQGASGANVLTF.

This clone was detected a few times. The chain combines TRBV30 with TRBJ2-5, with D possibly being TRBD2 (5 bases). This CDR3 region has 14 residues. V was clipped by 3 bases and J by 5 bases, with 16 bases between them. In germline, CDR1 is GTSNPN, CDR2 SVGIG (reference sequence). The CDR3 sequence: CAWRAVGRGETQYF. The CDR3 DNA reads as TGTGCCTGGAGGGCTGTAGGGAGAGGGGAGACCCAGTACTTC.

The chain has TRBV6-5 and TRBJ2-7; 7 bases align to TRBD2. The CDR3 is 14 amino acids. Germline V CDR1 and CDR2: MNHEY, SVGAGI. J lost 6 bases, V lost 11 bases, and 16 bases had no gene match. The CDR3 bases are TGTGCCGCGCAACGAGGCAGGGAGGGTCTCGAGCAGTACTTC. This encodes CAAQRGREGLEQYF.

This clone was seen just once. The chain has TRBV7-9 and TRBJ2-2, with D perhaps matching TRBD2 (6 bases). V shed 7 bases and J shed 5 bases, with 11 bases lying between them. CDR1 is SEHNR and CDR2 is FQNEAQ in the germline V gene (reference sequence). There are 13 residues in the CDR3. CDR3 sequence (DNA): TGTGCCAGCACCCCTCGGGAGACCGGGGAGCTGTTTTTT. It specifies CASTPRETGELFF.

The chain recombines TRBV11-1 with TRBJ2-7, with TRBD2 identical over 8 bases. This CDR3 has 14 amino acids. CDR1 is SGHAT, CDR2 FQDESV, per germline (reference sequence). Trimming took 5 bases from V and 2 from J; bases not matched to a gene: 5. The CDR3 here is CASSPGGAPYEQYF. CDR3 DNA sequence: TGTGCCAGCAGCCCGGGGGGGGCCCCCTACGAGCAGTACTTC.

This chain links TRBV30 with TRBJ2-7, with D perhaps matching TRBD2 (6 bases). With 1 base removed from V and 6 bases from J, the gap between germline ends came to 7 bases. This CDR3 spans 11 amino acids. The germline CDR1 and CDR2 sequences are GTSNPN and SVGIG (reference sequence). The CDR3 is CAWSGGVEQYF. For the CDR3, the DNA is TGTGCCTGGAGTGGGGGGGTCGAGCAGTACTTC.

The chain combines TRBV27 with TRBJ1-1; 8 bases agree with TRBD1. CDR3 length: 15 amino acids. V was clipped by 4 bases and J by 0 bases; unmatched bases: 4. Germline CDR1 reads MNHEY; CDR2 reads SMNVEV (reference sequence). The CDR3 coding sequence is TGTGCCAGCAGTTGGAACAGGGGGTTGAACACTGAAGCTTTCTTT. Its translation is CASSWNRGLNTEAFF.

This clone was detected once. The V and J genes are TRBV6-6 and TRBJ2-7; TRBD1 matches 9 bases. CDR1 and CDR2 from the germline V gene are MNHNY and SVGAGI (reference sequence). There are 14 residues in the CDR3. Losses at the gene ends were 6 bases for V and 4 bases for J; bases not matched to a gene: 7. The CDR3 region is CASRTTGGRYEQYF. In DNA, the CDR3 is TGTGCCAGCAGGACGACAGGGGGAAGGTACGAGCAGTACTTC.

This clone was observed a handful of times. The rearrangement joins TRBV27 to TRBJ1-1, with TRBD1 identical over 11 bases. CDR1 and CDR2 from the germline V gene are MNHEY and SMNVEV (reference sequence). The trim removed 3 bases at V and 1 base at J, leaving 10 bases unmatched. The CDR3 is 18 amino acids. The chain's CDR3 is CASSFHRDRGLSNTEAFF. In nucleotides, the CDR3 is TGTGCCAGCAGTTTTCACCGGGACAGGGGGTTGTCGAACACTGAAGCTTTCTTT.

This chain links TRBV30 with TRBJ1-6; D may be TRBD1 (5 bases). From germline, CDR1 is GTSNPN and CDR2 SVGIG (reference sequence). V dropped 2 bases and J dropped 8 bases, with 16 bases sitting between them. There are 15 residues in the CDR3. In nucleotides, the CDR3 is TGTGCCTGGAGTATTTCCCGGGGGGGGTATTCACCCCTCCACTTT. Encoded protein: CAWSISRGGYSPLHF.

This chain uses TRBV4-1 with TRBJ2-5; TRBD1 is a possible D gene (6 bases). With the DNA end fitting TRBJ2-7 better, the J assignment may be wrong. The CDR3 is 17 amino acids. Per germline, CDR1 MGHRA and CDR2 YSYEKL. The CDR3 DNA reads as TGCGCCAGCAGCCAAGGCCTCACCGGCAGGGGCACCTACGAGCAGTACTTC. As protein: CASSQGLTGRGTYEQYF.

The V call is TRBV4-1, the J call TRBJ2-2; D is unclear. Germline-derived CDR1 and CDR2 are MGHRA and YSYEKL. The CDR3 totals 15 residues. Between the trimmed V and J ends, which lost 1 base and 2 bases, there was a span of 8 bases. CDR3 sequence (DNA): TGCGCCAGCAGCCAAGCCACAGCTAACACCGGGGAGCTGTTTTTT. As protein: CASSQATANTGELFF.